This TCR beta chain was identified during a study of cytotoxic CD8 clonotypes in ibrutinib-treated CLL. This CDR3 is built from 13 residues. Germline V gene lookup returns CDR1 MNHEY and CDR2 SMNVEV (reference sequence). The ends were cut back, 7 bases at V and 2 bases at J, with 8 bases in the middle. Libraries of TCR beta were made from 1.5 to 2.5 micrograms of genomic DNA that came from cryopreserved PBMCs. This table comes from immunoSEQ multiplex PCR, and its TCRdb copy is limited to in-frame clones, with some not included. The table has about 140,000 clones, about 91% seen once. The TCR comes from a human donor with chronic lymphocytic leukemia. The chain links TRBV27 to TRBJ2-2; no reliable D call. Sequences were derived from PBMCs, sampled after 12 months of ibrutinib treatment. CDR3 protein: CASTLSNTGELFF. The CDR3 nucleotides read TGTGCCAGCACCCTATCTAACACCGGGGAGCTGTTTTTT.